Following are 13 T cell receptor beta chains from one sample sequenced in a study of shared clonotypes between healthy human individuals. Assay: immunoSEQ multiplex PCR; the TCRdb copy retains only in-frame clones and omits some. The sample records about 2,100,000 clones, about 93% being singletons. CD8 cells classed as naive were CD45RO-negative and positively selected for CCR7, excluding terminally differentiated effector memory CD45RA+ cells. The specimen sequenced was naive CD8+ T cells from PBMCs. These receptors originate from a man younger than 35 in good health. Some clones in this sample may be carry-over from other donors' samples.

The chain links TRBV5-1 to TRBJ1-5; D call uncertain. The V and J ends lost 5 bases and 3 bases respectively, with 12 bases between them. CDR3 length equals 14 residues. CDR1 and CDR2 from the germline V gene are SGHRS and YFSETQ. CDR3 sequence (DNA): TGCGCCAGCAGGGAGGACGGATCCAATCAGCCCCAGCATTTT. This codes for CASREDGSNQPQHF.

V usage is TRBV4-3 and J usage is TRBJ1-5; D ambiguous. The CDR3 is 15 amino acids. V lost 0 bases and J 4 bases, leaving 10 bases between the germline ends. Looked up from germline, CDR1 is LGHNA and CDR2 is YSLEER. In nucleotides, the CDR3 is TGCGCCAGCAGCCAAGAGGAAGGGTTGAATCAGCCCCAGCATTTT. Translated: CASSQEEGLNQPQHF.

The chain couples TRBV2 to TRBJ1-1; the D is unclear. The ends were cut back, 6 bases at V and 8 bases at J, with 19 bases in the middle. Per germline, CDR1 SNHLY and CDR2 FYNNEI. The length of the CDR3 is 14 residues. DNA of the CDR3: TGTGCCAGCAGCGCTGACATCGGCGGAGGAGAAGCTTTCTTT. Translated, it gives CASSADIGGGEAFF.

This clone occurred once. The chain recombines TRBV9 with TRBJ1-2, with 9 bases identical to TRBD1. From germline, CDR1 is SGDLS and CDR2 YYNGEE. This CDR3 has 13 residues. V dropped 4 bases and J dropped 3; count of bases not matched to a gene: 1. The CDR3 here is CASSRDRDYGYTF. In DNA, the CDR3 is TGTGCCAGCAGCCGGGACAGGGACTATGGCTACACCTTC.

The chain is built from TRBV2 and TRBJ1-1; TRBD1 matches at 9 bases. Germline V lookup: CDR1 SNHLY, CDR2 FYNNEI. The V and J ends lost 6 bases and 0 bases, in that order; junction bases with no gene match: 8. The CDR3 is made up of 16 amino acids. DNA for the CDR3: TGTGCCAGCAGCCCCGGGACAGGGTCCATGAACACTGAAGCTTTCTTT. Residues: CASSPGTGSMNTEAFF. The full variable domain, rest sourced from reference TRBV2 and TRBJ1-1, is EPEVTQTPSHQVTQMGQEVILRCVPISNHLYFYWYRQILGQKVEFLVSFYNNEISEKSEIFDDQFSVERPDGSNFTLKIRSTKLEDSAMYFCASSPGTGSMNTEAFFGQGTRLTVV.

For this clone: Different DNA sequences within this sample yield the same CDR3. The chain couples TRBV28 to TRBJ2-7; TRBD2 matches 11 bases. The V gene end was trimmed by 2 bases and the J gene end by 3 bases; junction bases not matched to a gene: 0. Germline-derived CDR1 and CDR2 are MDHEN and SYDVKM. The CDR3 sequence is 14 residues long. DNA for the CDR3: TGTGCCAGCAGTTTAACTAGCGGGAGCTACGAGCAGTACTTC. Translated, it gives CASSLTSGSYEQYF.

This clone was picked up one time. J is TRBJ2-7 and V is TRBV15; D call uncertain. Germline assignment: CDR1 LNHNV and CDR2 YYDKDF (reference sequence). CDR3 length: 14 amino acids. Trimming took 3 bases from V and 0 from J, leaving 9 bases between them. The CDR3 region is CATSSRQDSYEQYF. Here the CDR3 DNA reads TGTGCCACCAGCAGCCGGCAGGACTCCTACGAGCAGTACTTC.

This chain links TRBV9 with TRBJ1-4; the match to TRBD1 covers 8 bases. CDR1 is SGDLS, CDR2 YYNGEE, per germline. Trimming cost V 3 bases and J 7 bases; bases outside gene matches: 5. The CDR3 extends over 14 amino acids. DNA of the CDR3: TGTGCCAGCAGCGCAGGGGGCTGGGGTGAAAAACTGTTTTTT. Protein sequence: CASSAGGWGEKLFF.

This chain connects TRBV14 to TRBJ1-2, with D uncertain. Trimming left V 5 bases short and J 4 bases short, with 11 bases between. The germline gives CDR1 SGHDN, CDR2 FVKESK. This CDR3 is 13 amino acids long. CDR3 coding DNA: TGTGCCAGCAGCTCCTGGGAAGTCTATGGCTACACCTTC. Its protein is CASSSWEVYGYTF. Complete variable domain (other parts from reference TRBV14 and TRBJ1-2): EAGVTQFPSHSVIEKGQTVTLRCDPISGHDNLYWYRRVMGKEIKFLLHFVKESKQDESGMPNNRFLAERTGGTYSTLKVQPAELEDSGVYFCASSSWEVYGYTFGSGTRLTVV.

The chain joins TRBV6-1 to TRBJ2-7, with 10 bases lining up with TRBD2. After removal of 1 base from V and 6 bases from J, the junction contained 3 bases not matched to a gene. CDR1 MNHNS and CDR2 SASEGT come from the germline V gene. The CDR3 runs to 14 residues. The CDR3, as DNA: TGTGCCAGCAGTGAAGGGACTAGCGGAGGCGAGCAGTACTTC. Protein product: CASSEGTSGGEQYF.

CDR3: CSVVSGAGELFF. The CDR3 coding sequence is TGCAGCGTTGTATCGGGGGCCGGGGAGCTGTTTTTT. The V and J genes are TRBV29-1 and TRBJ2-2; D is perhaps TRBD2 (6 bases). The CDR3 runs 12 residues. V was pared by 4 bases and J by 6 bases, with 9 bases between. CDR1 is SQVTM, CDR2 ANQGSEA, per germline.

The CDR3 DNA reads TGTGCCAGCAGTTATCAAGGGGCGAACACCGGGGAGCTGTTTTTT. Translating gives CASSYQGANTGELFF. This sequence joins TRBV9 and TRBJ2-2; tentatively, D is TRBD1 (5 bases). The germline gives CDR1 SGDLS, CDR2 YYNGEE. V was clipped by 5 bases and J by 0 bases, with 11 bases between them. This CDR3 has 15 residues.

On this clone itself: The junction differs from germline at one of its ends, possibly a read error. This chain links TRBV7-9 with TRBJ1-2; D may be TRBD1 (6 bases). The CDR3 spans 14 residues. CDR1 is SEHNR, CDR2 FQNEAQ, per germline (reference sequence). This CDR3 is CATSFYTGIYGYTF. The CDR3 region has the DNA TGTGCCACCAGCTTTTATACAGGGATCTATGGCTACACCTTC.